This passage covers 28 T cell receptor beta chains from one sample sequenced in a study of blood T cell repertoires in COVID-19. Using immunoSEQ multiplex PCR, the repertoire was profiled, and TCRdb retains in-frame clones only, with some absent. The sample lists some 270,000 clones, about nine tenths occurring once. Sequencing input: PBMCs or T cells enriched from blood (not recorded which). These receptors originate from a woman in her sixties or seventies who had recovered from COVID-19.

The chain has TRBV14 and TRBJ2-1; possibly TRBD2 for D (5 bases). CDR1 and CDR2 (germline): SGHDN, FVKESK. The CDR3 loop spans 13 amino acids. V lost 4 bases to trimming and J lost 6 bases, with 10 bases between them. CDR3: CASSLATSNEQFF. CDR3 DNA sequence: TGTGCCAGCAGCCTAGCTACTAGCAATGAGCAGTTCTTC.

The chain employs TRBV5-6 and TRBJ2-7; 7 bases align to TRBD1. The CDR3 is made up of 14 amino acids. V lost 1 base and J lost 2; bases outside the gene matches: 3. Per the germline V gene, CDR1 is SGHDT and CDR2 is YYEEEE. CDR3 nucleotides: TGTGCCAGCAGCTTGTTCGACAGGGCCTACGAGCAGTACTTC. It translates to CASSLFDRAYEQYF.

This chain joins TRBV7-9 and TRBJ2-7; TRBD1 agrees at 8 bases. V gave up 2 bases and J gave up 4 bases; unmatched junction bases: 10. CDR3 length: 16 amino acids. Germline V gene lookup returns CDR1 SEHNR and CDR2 FQNEAQ (reference sequence). The CDR3 reads CASSLRGWQGAYEQYF. The DNA for the CDR3 is TGTGCCAGCAGCTTAAGGGGGTGGCAGGGGGCTTACGAGCAGTACTTC.

The chain is built from TRBV5-1 and TRBJ1-5; D uncertain. Germline loops: CDR1 SGHRS, CDR2 YFSETQ. This CDR3 has 15 residues. Trimming removed 1 base from V and 3 bases from J, with 11 bases in between. The CDR3 here is CASSLTPGNNQPQHF. The CDR3 DNA is TGCGCCAGCAGCTTGACCCCCGGGAACAATCAGCCCCAGCATTTT.

The rearrangement joins TRBV7-3 to TRBJ1-2; TRBD1 matches 7 bases. CDR3 length: 13 residues. V was clipped by 5 bases and J by 6 bases; unmatched bases: 6. In germline, CDR1 is SGHTA, CDR2 FQGTGA. CDR3 coding DNA: TGTGCCAGCAGCCCGACAGGGAGCAATGGCTACACCTTC. Encoded protein: CASSPTGSNGYTF.

This rearrangement joins TRBV28 to TRBJ1-2; 10 bases line up with TRBD1. CDR1 MDHEN and CDR2 SYDVKM come from the germline V gene. CDR3 size: 14 residues. V gave up 5 bases and J gave up 8 bases; unmatched junction bases: 8. The chain's CDR3 is CASSDPGTGDGYTF. The CDR3 nucleotides are TGTGCCAGCAGTGATCCAGGGACAGGGGACGGCTACACCTTC.

The chain's CDR3 is CATSRGPDTYEQYF. CDR3 in DNA: TGTGCCACCAGCAGAGGCCCGGACACCTACGAGCAGTACTTC. The chain joins TRBV15 to TRBJ2-7; weak D call: TRBD1 (5 bases). The germline CDR1 and CDR2 sequences are LNHNV and YYDKDF (reference sequence). This CDR3 spans 14 amino acids. V was cut by 1 base and J by 2 bases, with 9 bases left in between. The whole variable domain, filled in from reference TRBV15 and TRBJ2-7, reads DAMVIQNPRYQVTQFGKPVTLSCSQTLNHNVMYWYQQKSSQAPKLLFHYYDKDFNNEADTPDNFQSRRPNTSFCFLDIRSPGLGDTAMYLCATSRGPDTYEQYFGPGTRLTVT.

In this sample, this clone turned up a few times. The chain couples TRBV2 to TRBJ1-3; tentative D call: TRBD1 (5 bases). The CDR3 is 12 residues long. Germline CDR1 reads SNHLY; CDR2 reads FYNNEI. V was shortened by 2 bases and J by 8 bases, with 7 bases between the two germline ends. CDR3 nucleotides: TGTGCCAGCAGTGAACGGGGGTACACCATATATTTT. Translation: CASSERGYTIYF.

This chain links TRBV5-6 with TRBJ2-5; TRBD2 aligns across 14 bases. From germline, CDR1 is SGHDT and CDR2 YYEEEE. With V trimmed by 4 bases and J by 5 bases, 13 bases remained unmatched. This CDR3 spans 18 amino acids. This CDR3 reads CASSPGTSGSSWLETQYF. The DNA of the CDR3 is TGTGCCAGCAGCCCGGGGACTAGCGGGAGTTCCTGGTTGGAGACCCAGTACTTC.

This sequence joins TRBV9 and TRBJ2-5, with a weak D call TRBD1 (6 bases). Germline V gene sequence: CDR1 SGDLS, CDR2 YYNGEE. The length of the CDR3 is 14 residues. V was pared by 3 bases and J by 4 bases, with 13 bases between. The CDR3 nucleotides are TGTGCCAGCAGCGACAACAGGGTTCCAGAGACCCAGTACTTC. Translating it yields CASSDNRVPETQYF.

The J gene is TRBJ1-2, the V gene TRBV28, with D maybe TRBD1 (6 bases). CDR1 is MDHEN and CDR2 is SYDVKM in the germline V gene. The CDR3 consists of 14 residues. The V gene lost 6 bases and the J gene lost 3 bases, with 14 bases spanning the gap. For the CDR3, the DNA is TGTGCCAGCAGAGCCGCGGGGGCCTACTATGGCTACACCTTC. This codes for CASRAAGAYYGYTF.

For the CDR3, the DNA is TGCGCCAGCAGCTCAACTAGCGGGAGTAACGAGCAGTACTTC. Protein: CASSSTSGSNEQYF. The V and J genes are TRBV5-1 and TRBJ2-7; 11 bases are shared with TRBD2. The germline V gene encodes CDR1 SGHRS and CDR2 YFSETQ. Trimming cost V 3 bases and J 5 bases; bases outside gene matches: 4. CDR3 size: 14 residues.

The rearrangement links TRBV10-2 to TRBJ1-5, with D possibly matching TRBD1 (6 bases). Trimming stripped 7 bases from V and 2 bases from J, with 15 bases between. The germline gives CDR1 WSHSY, CDR2 SAAADI. The CDR3 consists of 15 residues. This chain's CDR3 is CASTPAGARNQPQHF. For the CDR3, the DNA is TGCGCCAGCACCCCGGCAGGGGCTCGCAATCAGCCCCAGCATTTT.

This rearrangement joins TRBV9 to TRBJ1-2, with a possible D match to TRBD1 (6 bases). CDR3 length: 17 amino acids. The germline V gene has CDR1 SGDLS and CDR2 YYNGEE. V lost 6 bases, J lost 8 bases, and 29 bases lay in between. CDR3 nucleotides: TGTGCCAGCACCGAAGAGGGGCAGGCAGGGGTAATAAGAGGCTACACCTTC. This encodes CASTEEGQAGVIRGYTF.

The chain has TRBV9 and TRBJ2-5, with a weak D call TRBD2 (5 bases). Trimming took off 1 base at V and 4 bases at J, with 14 bases between the two ends. The length of the CDR3 is 15 residues. Germline V gene data show CDR1 as SGDLS and CDR2 as YYNGEE. The CDR3 loop is CASSVLVGGGETQYF. The CDR3 nucleotides read TGTGCCAGCAGCGTACTGGTCGGAGGAGGAGAGACCCAGTACTTC.

V is TRBV20-1 and J is TRBJ2-7; tentatively, D is TRBD2 (6 bases). The CDR3 is 11 residues long. Germline lookup yields CDR1 DFQATT and CDR2 SNEGSKA (reference sequence). The CDR3 is CRTGDPSEQYF. CDR3 DNA sequence: TGCAGGACGGGGGACCCTTCCGAGCAGTACTTC.

The chain uses TRBV25-1 and TRBJ2-2; D perhaps matches TRBD1 (6 bases). Looked up from germline, CDR1 is MGHDK and CDR2 is SYGVNS. V shed 5 bases and J shed 0 bases, with 13 bases lying between them. The CDR3 extends over 16 amino acids. The DNA of the CDR3 is TGTGCCAGCAGTAAGGTGAGGGGGTCGAACACCGGGGAGCTGTTTTTT. This codes for CASSKVRGSNTGELFF.

This chain links TRBV19 with TRBJ1-5; D uncertain. Trimming left V 9 bases short and J 5 bases short, with 14 bases between. CDR3 length equals 13 residues. Germline loops: CDR1 LNHDA, CDR2 SQIVND (reference sequence). The CDR3 DNA follows: TGTGCCAGCTCCCGGTCAACCCATCAGCCCCAGCATTTT. This sequence encodes CASSRSTHQPQHF.

The V call is TRBV5-6, the J call TRBJ2-7; the match to TRBD1 covers 8 bases. The CDR3 loop spans 16 amino acids. Trimming at V came to 4 bases and at J to 3 bases, leaving 12 bases not matched to a gene. Per the germline V gene, CDR1 is SGHDT and CDR2 is YYEEEE. The CDR3 sequence is CASSQRLDRDFYEQYF. The CDR3 coding sequence is TGTGCCAGCAGCCAGCGTTTGGACAGGGATTTCTACGAGCAGTACTTC.

The chain carries TRBV19 and TRBJ1-2, with 8 bases fitting TRBD1. The CDR3 consists of 15 residues. CDR1 and CDR2 from the germline V gene are LNHDA and SQIVND (reference sequence). V was clipped by 5 bases and J by 7 bases; unmatched bases: 12. The CDR3 DNA reads TGTGCCAGTAGTGCCCAGACAGGGGTTGCTTTTGGCTACACCTTC. This encodes CASSAQTGVAFGYTF.

The CDR3 nucleotides are TGTGCCAGCAGCTTAGGGCAGCGGGCCTCCTACAATGAGCAGTTCTTC. This codes for CASSLGQRASYNEQFF. The chain combines TRBV11-2 with TRBJ2-1, with a tentative D call TRBD2 (6 bases). The CDR3 contains 16 residues. Germline V lookup: CDR1 SGHAT, CDR2 FQNNGV. The V end was cut by 1 base, the J end by 0 bases, with 10 bases between. The variable domain in full, with the rest retrieved from reference TRBV11-2 and TRBJ2-1, is EAGVAQSPRYKIIEKRQSVAFWCNPISGHATLYWYQQILGQGPKLLIQFQNNGVVDDSQLPKDRFSAERLKGVDSTLKIQPAKLEDSAVYLCASSLGQRASYNEQFFGPGTRLTVL.

This chain links TRBV7-8 with TRBJ1-3, with unresolved D. CDR1 and CDR2 from the germline V gene are SGHVS and FQNEAQ. The CDR3 is 13 residues long. V was trimmed by 4 bases and J by 2 bases, leaving 6 bases between them. The CDR3 loop reads CASSSRTGNTIYF. Written as DNA, the CDR3 is TGTGCCAGCAGCTCCAGAACTGGAAACACCATATATTTT.

V gene TRBV5-1 combines with J gene TRBJ1-6, with 9 bases fitting TRBD1. V lost 7 bases to trimming and J lost 13 bases; unmatched junction nucleotides: 12. CDR1 is SGHRS and CDR2 is YFSETQ in the germline V gene. This CDR3 is built from 14 residues. The CDR3 DNA is TGCGCCAGCTCCAGGGACAGGGTAGGATTCCCCCTCCACTTT. This gives the protein CASSRDRVGFPLHF.

The chain couples TRBV29-1 to TRBJ2-6; 10 bases match TRBD1. CDR1 is SQVTM, CDR2 ANQGSEA, per germline. Losses at the gene ends were 6 bases for V and 2 bases for J; bases not matched to a gene: 10. The CDR3 has 17 residues. CDR3 bases: TGCAGCGTCGCGCCTATGACAGGGGGCCCTGGGGCCAACGTCCTGACTTTC. Translation: CSVAPMTGGPGANVLTF.

The gene calls are TRBV3-1 (or the pseudogene TRBV3-2) and TRBJ2-7; 7 bases map to TRBD2. CDR1 and CDR2 (germline): LGHDT, YNNKEL (reference sequence). This CDR3 has 15 residues. Trimming cost V 1 base and J 0 bases; bases outside gene matches: 3. This CDR3 reads CASSQAPSGSYEQYF. CDR3 nucleotides: TGTGCCAGCAGCCAAGCCCCTAGCGGCTCCTACGAGCAGTACTTC.

This sequence joins TRBV28 and TRBJ1-5; 10 nucleotides line up with TRBD1. Trimming took 6 bases from V and 4 from J; bases not matched to a gene: 9. Germline assignment: CDR1 MDHEN and CDR2 SYDVKM. CDR3 length: 16 amino acids. The DNA for the CDR3 is TGTGCCAGCAGCCGACTATGGGGACAGGGGAATCAGCCCCAGCATTTT. Its translation: CASSRLWGQGNQPQHF.

This chain uses TRBV10-3 with TRBJ2-5; no clear D. Germline V gene lookup returns CDR1 ENHRY and CDR2 SYGVKD. This CDR3 has 13 residues. Trimming stripped 5 bases from V and 2 bases from J, with 9 bases between. This CDR3 is CAISPRIQETQYF. In DNA form, the CDR3 reads TGTGCCATCAGTCCCCGTATACAAGAGACCCAGTACTTC.

The rearrangement uses TRBV10-1 and TRBJ2-3; weak D call: TRBD2 (5 bases). V gave up 4 bases and J gave up 3 bases, with 14 bases separating them. This CDR3 has 15 residues. Germline CDR1 WNHNN, CDR2 SYGVQD (reference sequence). The CDR3 region has the DNA TGCGCCAGCAGTGGAAGTTTGGGAGCGACAGATACGCAGTATTTT. Translated, it gives CASSGSLGATDTQYF.